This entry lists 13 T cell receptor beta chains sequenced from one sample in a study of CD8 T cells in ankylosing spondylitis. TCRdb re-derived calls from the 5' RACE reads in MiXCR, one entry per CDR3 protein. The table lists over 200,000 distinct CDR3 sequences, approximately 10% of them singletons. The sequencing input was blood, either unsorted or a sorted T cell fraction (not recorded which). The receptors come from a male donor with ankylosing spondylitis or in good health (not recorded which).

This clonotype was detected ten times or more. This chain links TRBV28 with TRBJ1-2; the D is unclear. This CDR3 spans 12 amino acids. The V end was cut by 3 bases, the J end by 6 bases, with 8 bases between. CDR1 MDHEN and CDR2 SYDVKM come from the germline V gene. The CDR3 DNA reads TGTGCCAGCAGTTTCTGGGAGCATGGCTACACCTTC. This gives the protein CASSFWEHGYTF.

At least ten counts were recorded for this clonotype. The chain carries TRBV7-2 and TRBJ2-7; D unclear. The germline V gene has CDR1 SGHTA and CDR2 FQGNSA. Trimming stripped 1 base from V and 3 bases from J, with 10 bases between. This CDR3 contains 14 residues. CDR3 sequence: CASSLEVGHYEQYF. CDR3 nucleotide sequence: TGTGCCAGCAGCTTAGAAGTAGGGCACTACGAGCAGTACTTC.

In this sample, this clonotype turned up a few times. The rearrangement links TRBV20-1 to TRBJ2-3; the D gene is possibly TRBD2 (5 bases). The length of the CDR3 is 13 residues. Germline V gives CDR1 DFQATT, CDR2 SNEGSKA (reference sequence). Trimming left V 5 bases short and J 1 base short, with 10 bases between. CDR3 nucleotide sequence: TGCAGTGCTGCGCCCGGGGGCACAGATACGCAGTATTTT. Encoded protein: CSAAPGGTDTQYF.

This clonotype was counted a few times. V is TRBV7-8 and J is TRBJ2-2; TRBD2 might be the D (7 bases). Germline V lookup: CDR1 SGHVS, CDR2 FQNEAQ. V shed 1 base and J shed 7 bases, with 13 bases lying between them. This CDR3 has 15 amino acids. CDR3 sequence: CASSLVGGQVGELFF. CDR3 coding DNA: TGTGCCAGCAGCTTAGTGGGGGGGCAAGTCGGGGAGCTGTTTTTT. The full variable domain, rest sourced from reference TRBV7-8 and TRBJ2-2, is GAGVSQSPRYKVAKRGQDVALRCDPISGHVSLFWYQQALGQGPEFLTYFQNEAQLDKSGLPSDRFFAERPEGSVSTLKIQRTQQEDSAVYLCASSLVGGQVGELFFGEGSRLTVL.

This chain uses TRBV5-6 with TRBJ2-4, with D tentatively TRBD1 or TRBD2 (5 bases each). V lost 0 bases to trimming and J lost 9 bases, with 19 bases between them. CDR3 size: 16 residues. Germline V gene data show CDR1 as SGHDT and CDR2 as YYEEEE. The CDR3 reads CASSLDRTGPRVIQYF. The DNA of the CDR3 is TGTGCCAGCAGCTTGGACAGGACGGGGCCAAGGGTCATTCAGTACTTC.

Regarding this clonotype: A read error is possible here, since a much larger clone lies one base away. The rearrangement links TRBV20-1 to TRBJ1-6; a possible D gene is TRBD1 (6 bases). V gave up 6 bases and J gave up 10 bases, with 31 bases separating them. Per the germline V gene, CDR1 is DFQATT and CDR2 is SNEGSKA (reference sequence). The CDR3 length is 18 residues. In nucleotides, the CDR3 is TGCAGTGCCATGTCTCCGGGGCCGACAGGTGGTTTAGGATCACCCCTCCACTTT. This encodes CSAMSPGPTGGLGSPLHF.

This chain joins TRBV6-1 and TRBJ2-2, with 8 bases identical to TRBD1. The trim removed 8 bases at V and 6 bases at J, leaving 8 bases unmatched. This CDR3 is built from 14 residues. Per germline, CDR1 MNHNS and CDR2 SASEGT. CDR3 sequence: CASQGAAYAGELFF. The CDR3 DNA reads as TGTGCCAGCCAGGGGGCGGCCTACGCCGGGGAGCTGTTTTTT.

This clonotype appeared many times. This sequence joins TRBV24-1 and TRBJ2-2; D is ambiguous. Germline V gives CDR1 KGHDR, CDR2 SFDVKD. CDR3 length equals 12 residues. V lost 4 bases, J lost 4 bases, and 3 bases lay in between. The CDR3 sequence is CATSEPTGELFF. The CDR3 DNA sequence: TGTGCCACCAGTGAACCCACCGGGGAGCTGTTTTTT.

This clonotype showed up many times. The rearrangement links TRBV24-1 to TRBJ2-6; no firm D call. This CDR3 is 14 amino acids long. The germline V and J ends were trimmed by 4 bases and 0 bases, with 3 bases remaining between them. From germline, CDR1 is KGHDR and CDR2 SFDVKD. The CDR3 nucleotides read TGTGCCACCAGTGACTACTCTGGGGCCAACGTCCTGACTTTC. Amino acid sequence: CATSDYSGANVLTF.

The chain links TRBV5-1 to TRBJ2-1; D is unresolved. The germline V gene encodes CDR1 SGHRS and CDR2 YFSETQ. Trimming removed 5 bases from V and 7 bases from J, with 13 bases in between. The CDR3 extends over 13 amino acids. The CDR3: CASSLFGMNEQFF. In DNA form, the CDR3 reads TGCGCCAGCAGTTTGTTCGGAATGAATGAGCAGTTCTTC. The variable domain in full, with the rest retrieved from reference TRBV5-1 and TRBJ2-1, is KAGVTQTPRYLIKTRGQQVTLSCSPISGHRSVSWYQQTPGQGLQFLFEYFSETQRNKGNFPGRFSGRQFSNSRSEMNVSTLELGDSALYLCASSLFGMNEQFFGPGTRLTVL.

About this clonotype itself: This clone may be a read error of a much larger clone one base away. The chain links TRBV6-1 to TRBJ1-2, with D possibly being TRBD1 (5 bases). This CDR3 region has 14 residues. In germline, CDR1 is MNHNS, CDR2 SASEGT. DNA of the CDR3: TGTGCCAGCAGTGATTATACAGGTGGGGGTGGCGACACCTTC. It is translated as CASSDYTGGGGDTF.

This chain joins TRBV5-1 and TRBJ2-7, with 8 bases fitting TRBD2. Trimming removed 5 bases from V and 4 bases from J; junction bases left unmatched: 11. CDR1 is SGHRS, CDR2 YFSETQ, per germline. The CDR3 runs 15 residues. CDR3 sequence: CASREPGLGNYEQYF. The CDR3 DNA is TGCGCCAGCAGGGAACCGGGACTAGGTAATTACGAGCAGTACTTC.

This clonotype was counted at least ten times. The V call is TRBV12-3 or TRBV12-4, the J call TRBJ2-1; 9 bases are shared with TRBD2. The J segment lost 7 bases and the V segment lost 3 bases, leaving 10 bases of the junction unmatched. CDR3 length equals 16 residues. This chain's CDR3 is CASSLSWGGGENEQFF. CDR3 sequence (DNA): TGTGCCAGCAGTTTGTCATGGGGCGGGGGGGAGAATGAGCAGTTCTTC.